The clone carrying this T cell receptor (beta chain) was recorded once. The data originate from a study of identifying expanded T cells in peripheral blood. Sequencing used immunoSEQ multiplex PCR; TCRdb keeps in-frame clones, though not all of them. The data show fewer than 60,000 clones, around 82% seen once. The junction had 8 bases not matched to a gene; V was cut back by 6 bases and J by 4 bases. Germline V lookup: CDR1 MNHNS, CDR2 SASEGT. This CDR3 has 16 amino acids. The sequence was collected from a person aged 18 to 75 in good health. Sample: blood. The chain has TRBV6-1 and TRBJ1-3; TRBD1 matches at 11 bases. For the CDR3, the DNA is TGTGCCAGCAGGGAACCCGGGACAGGGGGAGGAAACACCATATATTTT. Protein sequence: CASREPGTGGGNTIYF.